This TCR beta chain is drawn from a study of blood T cell repertoires in COVID-19. Original methodology: Nucleated cell counts were estimated from reference gene primer amplification. Profiled with immunoSEQ multiplex PCR; TCRdb holds only in-frame clones, not every one. The V and J calls and clone size come from that table; D and trimming were worked out from the DNA. The sample has 300,000 or so clones, 75% to 95% seen once. Germline V CDR1 and CDR2: SNHLY, FYNNEI. Unmatched junction bases numbered 14, after V lost 11 bases and J lost 7 bases. The CDR3 has 14 residues. The TCR sequence derives from a woman in her 30s who had recovered from COVID-19. The chain has TRBV2 and TRBJ1-2; 9 bases fit TRBD1. Sequences were obtained from PBMCs or T cells enriched from blood (not recorded which). The CDR3 here is CASTGRGQGGGYTF. The CDR3 nucleotides are TGTGCCTCGACCGGTAGGGGACAGGGAGGTGGCTACACCTTC.